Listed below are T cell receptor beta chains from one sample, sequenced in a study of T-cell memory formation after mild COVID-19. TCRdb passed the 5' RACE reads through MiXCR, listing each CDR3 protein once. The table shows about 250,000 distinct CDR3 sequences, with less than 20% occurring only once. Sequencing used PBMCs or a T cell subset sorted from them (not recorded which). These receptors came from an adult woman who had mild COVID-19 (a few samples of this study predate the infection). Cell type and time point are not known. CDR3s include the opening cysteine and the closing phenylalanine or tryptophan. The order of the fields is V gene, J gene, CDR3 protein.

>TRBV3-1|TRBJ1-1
CASSQAGTGLTEAFF
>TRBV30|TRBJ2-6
CAWSHGNSGANVLTF
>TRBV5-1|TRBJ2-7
CASSLAGTSTYEQYF
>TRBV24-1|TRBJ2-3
CATSDALLGDTQYF
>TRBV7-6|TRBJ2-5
CASSLGGRGWETQYF
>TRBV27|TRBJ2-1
CASSPQGLVSNEQFF
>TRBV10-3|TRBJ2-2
CAISDQFRGETGELFF
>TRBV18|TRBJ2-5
CASSPYQGADETQYF
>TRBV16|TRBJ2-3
CASGGGDTQYF
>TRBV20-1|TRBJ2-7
CSAMGLAGLLSYEQYF
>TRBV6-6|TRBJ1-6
CASSSFQGARGYNSPLHF
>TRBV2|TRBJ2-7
CASSVGQLAYEQYF
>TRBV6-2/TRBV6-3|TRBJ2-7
CASSPLDEQYF
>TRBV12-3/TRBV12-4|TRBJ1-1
CASSPRTGTNTEAFF
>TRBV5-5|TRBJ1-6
CASSPDGVGLGSPLHF
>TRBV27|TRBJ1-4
CASSLSSRGKNEKLFF
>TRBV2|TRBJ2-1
CASSELRSYNEQFF
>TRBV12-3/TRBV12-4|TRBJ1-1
CASSADRFTFMNTEAFF
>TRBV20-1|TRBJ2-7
CSARVPALSEQYF
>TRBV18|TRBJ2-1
CASSGTGASYNEQFF
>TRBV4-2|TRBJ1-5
CASSQDYQGVYSNQPQHF
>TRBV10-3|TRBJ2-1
CAIRSDRGRNEQFF
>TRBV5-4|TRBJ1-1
CASSPRQGQGTEAFF
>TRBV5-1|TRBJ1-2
CASSLPGLEHGYTF
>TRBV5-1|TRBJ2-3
CASSLSPGAGDTQYF
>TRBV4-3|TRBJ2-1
CASRRIGEDNEQFF
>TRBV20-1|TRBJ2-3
CSARRQASDTQYF
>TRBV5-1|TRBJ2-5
CASSPDLEETQYF
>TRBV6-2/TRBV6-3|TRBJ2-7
CASSYSQGRWARYEQYF
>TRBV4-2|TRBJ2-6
CASSQGLALISGANVLTF
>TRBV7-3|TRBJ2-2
CASSFPTGGRANTGELFF
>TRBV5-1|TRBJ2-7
CASSHRDRGVYEQYF
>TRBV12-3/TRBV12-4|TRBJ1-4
CASSDFRGEKLFF
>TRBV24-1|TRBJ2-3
CATSGIDRVADTQYF
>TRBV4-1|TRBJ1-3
CASSQVPGPSSGNTIYF
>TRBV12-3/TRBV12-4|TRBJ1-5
CASSPGQGPNQPQHF
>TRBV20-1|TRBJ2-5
CSARGVDNQETQYF
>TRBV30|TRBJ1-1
CAWSLQGYTEAFF
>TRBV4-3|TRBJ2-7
CASSPILDRDYEQHF
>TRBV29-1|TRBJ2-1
CSVEWGHEQFF
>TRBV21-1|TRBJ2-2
CASSRGAGYRRTNTGELFF
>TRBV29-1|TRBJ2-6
CSVGSVSGANVLTF
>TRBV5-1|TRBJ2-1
CASSFSQGGNEQFF
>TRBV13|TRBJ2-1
CASSRDDEQFF
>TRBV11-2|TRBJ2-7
CASSSGLWYEQYF
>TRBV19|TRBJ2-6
CASSDISSGANVLTF
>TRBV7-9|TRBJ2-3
CASSLAGRTDTQYF
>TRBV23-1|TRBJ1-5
CASRLFWDSPTYSNQPQHF
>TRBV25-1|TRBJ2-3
CASSASGGAVDTQYF
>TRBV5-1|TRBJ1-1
CASSFGQAENTEAFF
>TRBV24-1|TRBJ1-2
CATSDLLRDGYTF
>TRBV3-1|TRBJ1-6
CASSQVGAASPLHF